This T cell receptor (beta chain) was found in a study of cytotoxic CD8 clonotypes in ibrutinib-treated CLL (dated by TCRdb to the early 2020s). Background for the entire study: The cohort had ten to twelve relapsed/refractory and some 15 treatment-naive patients; 17 were IGHV unmutated. Responses were partial in 24 patients and complete in 2; after median approximately 67 months follow-up, around 15 stayed in remission and approximately twelve progressed. Response samples were taken after a median of 12 months on treatment, ranging from about 6 to 40 months. On average, each sample had approximately 280,000 productive templates and more than 85,000 productive rearrangements. Of the approximately 87 participants in the trial, about 25 had longitudinal samples available. Cryopreserved peripheral blood mononuclear cells were collected before treatment, at response, and at either disease progression or sustained remission. All remission and progressive disease samples were collected while patients were still receiving ibrutinib. Results and caveats for the whole study, not just this receptor: Public clonotypes were found to be uncommon and were observed to contract or remain stable during treatment; the increase in clonality was shown to reflect expansion of private clonotypes at ibrutinib response. Lymph node repertoires were not examined, and the timing of sampling was not matched between patients in sustained remission and those whose disease progressed. Baseline clonality exceeded that of age-matched healthy donors and correlated strongly with circulating CD8+ T-cell counts. At ibrutinib response clonality went up, during sustained remission it held steady, and at progression it dropped back toward baseline.

Details on this clone: Which antigen it targets is not known. Base qualities were left out, and no much larger clone turns up one base away.

CDR1 and CDR2 were assigned from the germline V gene as MNHNS and SASEGT. Germline trimming: 6 bases from V, 1 base from J; junction bases outside gene matches: 2. There are 15 amino acids in the CDR3, from cysteine to phenylalanine inclusive. The kept DNA is CDR3 alone, 45 bases in frame from the first base. Each clonotype received, on average, approximately 9.9x coverage in deep resolution sequencing performed on a MiSeq, where the target depth lay between 1 in 1 million and 1 in 200,000 T cells. TCR beta libraries were generated with the immunoSEQ hsTCRB Kit. In the original analysis: The data were analyzed with ImmunoSEQ Analyzer and ImmunoSEQ Data Assistant, and V, D and J gene assignments followed IMGT definitions. Clonality, which ranges from 0 to 1, was calculated as one minus the normalized Shannon entropy of productive rearrangement frequencies. Only overrepresented clonotypes making up at least 0.05% of the repertoire of each patient were included in the public clonotype analysis. Roughly 13 age-matched healthy donor repertoires from immuneACCESS were used as controls for clonality. TCRdb re-hosts the immuneACCESS table, in-frame sequences only. Its copies lack some clones; in the studies checked, an unresolved V gene accounts for under half of them, and the cause for the rest is not known. V and J calls and clone size follow that table, whereas D and trimming were derived from the DNA. Within this sample are 130,000 or so clones, with around 77% of them counted one time only. The biggest ten clones account for about 29% of the sample.

The sample's time point label, decoded: 12 months on ibrutinib. For TCR beta library preparation, around 1.8 micrograms of genomic DNA were extracted from the cryopreserved PBMCs. Longitudinal blood samples from CLL patients receiving ibrutinib monotherapy were subjected to high-throughput TCR beta sequencing. Patients were enrolled in a phase 2 open-label single-center ibrutinib monotherapy trial. This receptor was identified in a human donor with chronic lymphocytic leukemia. Recombination joined TRBV6-1 with TRBJ2-7; the central 14 bases match TRBD2. Specimen: PBMCs, collected after 12 months of ibrutinib treatment. The CDR3 is CASRTSGGASYEQYF. The DNA sequence is TGTGCCAGCAGGACTAGCGGGGGGGCATCCTACGAGCAGTACTTC.